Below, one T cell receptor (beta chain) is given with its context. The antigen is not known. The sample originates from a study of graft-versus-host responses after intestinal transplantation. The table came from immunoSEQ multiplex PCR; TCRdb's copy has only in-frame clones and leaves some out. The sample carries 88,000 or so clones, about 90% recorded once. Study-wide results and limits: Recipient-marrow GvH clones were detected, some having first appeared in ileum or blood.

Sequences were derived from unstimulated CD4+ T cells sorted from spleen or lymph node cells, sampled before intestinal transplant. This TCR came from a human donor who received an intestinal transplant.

The CDR3 bases are TGCGCCAGCAGCTTGGCCGGGACAGGGGGCCCGGAGCAGTACTTC. Translated, it gives CASSLAGTGGPEQYF. J is TRBJ2-7 and V is TRBV5-1; 12 nucleotides match TRBD1. CDR3 length: 15 residues. Germline values: CDR1 SGHRS, CDR2 YFSETQ. Unmatched junction bases numbered 5, after V lost 0 bases and J lost 7 bases.